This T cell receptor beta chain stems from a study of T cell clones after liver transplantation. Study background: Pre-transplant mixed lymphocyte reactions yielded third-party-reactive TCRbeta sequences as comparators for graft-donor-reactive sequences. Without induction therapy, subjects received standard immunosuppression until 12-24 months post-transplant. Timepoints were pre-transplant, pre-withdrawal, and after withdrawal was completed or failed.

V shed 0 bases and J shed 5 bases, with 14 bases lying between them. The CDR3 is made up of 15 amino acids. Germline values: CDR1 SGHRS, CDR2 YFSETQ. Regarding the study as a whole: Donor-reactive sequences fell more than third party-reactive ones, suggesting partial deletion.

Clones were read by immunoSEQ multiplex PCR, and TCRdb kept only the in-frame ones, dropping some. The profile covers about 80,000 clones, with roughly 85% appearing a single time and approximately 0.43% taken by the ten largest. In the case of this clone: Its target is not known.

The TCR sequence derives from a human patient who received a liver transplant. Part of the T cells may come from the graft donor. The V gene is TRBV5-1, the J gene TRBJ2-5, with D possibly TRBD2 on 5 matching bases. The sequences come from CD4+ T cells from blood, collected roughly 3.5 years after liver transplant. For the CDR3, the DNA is TGCGCCAGCAGCTTGGGGGATCCGGGGAAGGAGACCCAGTACTTC. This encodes CASSLGDPGKETQYF.